One and the same sample provided the 7 T cell receptor beta chains below, sequenced in a study of blood T cell repertoires in COVID-19. Clones were read by immunoSEQ multiplex PCR, and TCRdb kept only the in-frame ones, dropping some. The data show about 360,000 clones, 85% to 90% seen once. The sequenced material came from peripheral blood. Receptors originate from a human donor in a cohort sampled during active COVID-19.

This clone was seen only once. V gene TRBV5-1 combines with J gene TRBJ2-1; TRBD2 aligns across 9 bases. The V segment lost 2 bases and the J segment 2 bases; nucleotides outside the gene matches: 5. The CDR3 totals 16 residues. CDR1 and CDR2 (germline): SGHRS, YFSETQ. CDR3 nucleotides: TGCGCCAGCAGCTTTAGCGGGGGAATTACCTACAATGAGCAGTTCTTC. Amino acids: CASSFSGGITYNEQFF.

The sample holds a few counts of this clone. The chain is built from TRBV30 and TRBJ1-1; D unresolved. The CDR3 sequence is 11 residues long. V lost 5 bases and J lost 2, with 6 bases in between. CDR1 and CDR2 (germline): GTSNPN, SVGIG (reference sequence). CDR3 DNA: TGTGCCTGGGAGCGTAACACTGAAGCTTTCTTT. It yields the protein CAWERNTEAFF.

V gene TRBV5-5 combines with J gene TRBJ1-2; D ambiguous. The V end lost 4 bases, the J end lost 1 base, and 11 bases lay between the germline ends. Germline assignment: CDR1 SGHKS and CDR2 YYEKEE (reference sequence). There are 14 residues in the CDR3. For the CDR3, the DNA is TGTGCCAGCAGCCCGGACTTTTTTAACTATGGCTACACCTTC. Protein: CASSPDFFNYGYTF. The full variable domain, in which reference TRBV5-5 and TRBJ1-2 provide the parts outside the CDR3, is DAGVTQSPTHLIKTRGQQVTLRCSPISGHKSVSWYQQVLGQGPQFIFQYYEKEERGRGNFPDRFSARQFPNYSSELNVNALLLGDSALYLCASSPDFFNYGYTFGSGTRLTVV.

A single count supports this clone. The chain recombines TRBV2 with TRBJ2-3; 13 bases map to TRBD2. Germline CDR1 is SNHLY and CDR2 is FYNNEI. Losses at the gene ends were 0 bases for V and 3 bases for J; bases not matched to a gene: 0. The CDR3 spans 16 residues. In nucleotides, the CDR3 is TGTGCCAGCAGTGAAGCGGGACTAGCGGGAACAGATACGCAGTATTTT. Its translation is CASSEAGLAGTDTQYF.

The J gene is TRBJ1-3, the V gene TRBV10-1; 7 bases map to TRBD1. CDR1 is WNHNN and CDR2 is SYGVQD in the germline V gene (reference sequence). The CDR3 extends over 16 amino acids. The ends lost 5 bases at V and 2 bases at J; junction bases unmatched: 9. Written as DNA, the CDR3 is TGCGCCAGCAGTACGGGTCAGGGGGTAGCTGGAAACACCATATATTTT. Translating gives CASSTGQGVAGNTIYF.

The chain recombines TRBV10-3 with TRBJ1-4; a possible D gene is TRBD1 (6 bases). The CDR3 length is 15 residues. Germline CDR1 is ENHRY and CDR2 is SYGVKD. V dropped 3 bases and J dropped 5 bases, with 13 bases sitting between them. The CDR3 nucleotides read TGTGCCATCAGTGACGCGGGGGCCCCCAATGAAAAACTGTTTTTT. This gives the protein CAISDAGAPNEKLFF.

This clone was detected once. It is likely a read error, because the conserved phenylalanine at the end of the CDR3 is missing. The limits of the CDR3 on the DNA are not certain, so only TCRdb's listed CDR3 is given. The chain uses TRBV18 and TRBJ1-2; TRBD1, the table's D call, lacks a check against the DNA. The CDR3 has 10 residues if both end residues are counted. Germline V gene data show CDR1 as KGHSH and CDR2 as LQKENI. The CDR3 loop is CASSPGTGSL.